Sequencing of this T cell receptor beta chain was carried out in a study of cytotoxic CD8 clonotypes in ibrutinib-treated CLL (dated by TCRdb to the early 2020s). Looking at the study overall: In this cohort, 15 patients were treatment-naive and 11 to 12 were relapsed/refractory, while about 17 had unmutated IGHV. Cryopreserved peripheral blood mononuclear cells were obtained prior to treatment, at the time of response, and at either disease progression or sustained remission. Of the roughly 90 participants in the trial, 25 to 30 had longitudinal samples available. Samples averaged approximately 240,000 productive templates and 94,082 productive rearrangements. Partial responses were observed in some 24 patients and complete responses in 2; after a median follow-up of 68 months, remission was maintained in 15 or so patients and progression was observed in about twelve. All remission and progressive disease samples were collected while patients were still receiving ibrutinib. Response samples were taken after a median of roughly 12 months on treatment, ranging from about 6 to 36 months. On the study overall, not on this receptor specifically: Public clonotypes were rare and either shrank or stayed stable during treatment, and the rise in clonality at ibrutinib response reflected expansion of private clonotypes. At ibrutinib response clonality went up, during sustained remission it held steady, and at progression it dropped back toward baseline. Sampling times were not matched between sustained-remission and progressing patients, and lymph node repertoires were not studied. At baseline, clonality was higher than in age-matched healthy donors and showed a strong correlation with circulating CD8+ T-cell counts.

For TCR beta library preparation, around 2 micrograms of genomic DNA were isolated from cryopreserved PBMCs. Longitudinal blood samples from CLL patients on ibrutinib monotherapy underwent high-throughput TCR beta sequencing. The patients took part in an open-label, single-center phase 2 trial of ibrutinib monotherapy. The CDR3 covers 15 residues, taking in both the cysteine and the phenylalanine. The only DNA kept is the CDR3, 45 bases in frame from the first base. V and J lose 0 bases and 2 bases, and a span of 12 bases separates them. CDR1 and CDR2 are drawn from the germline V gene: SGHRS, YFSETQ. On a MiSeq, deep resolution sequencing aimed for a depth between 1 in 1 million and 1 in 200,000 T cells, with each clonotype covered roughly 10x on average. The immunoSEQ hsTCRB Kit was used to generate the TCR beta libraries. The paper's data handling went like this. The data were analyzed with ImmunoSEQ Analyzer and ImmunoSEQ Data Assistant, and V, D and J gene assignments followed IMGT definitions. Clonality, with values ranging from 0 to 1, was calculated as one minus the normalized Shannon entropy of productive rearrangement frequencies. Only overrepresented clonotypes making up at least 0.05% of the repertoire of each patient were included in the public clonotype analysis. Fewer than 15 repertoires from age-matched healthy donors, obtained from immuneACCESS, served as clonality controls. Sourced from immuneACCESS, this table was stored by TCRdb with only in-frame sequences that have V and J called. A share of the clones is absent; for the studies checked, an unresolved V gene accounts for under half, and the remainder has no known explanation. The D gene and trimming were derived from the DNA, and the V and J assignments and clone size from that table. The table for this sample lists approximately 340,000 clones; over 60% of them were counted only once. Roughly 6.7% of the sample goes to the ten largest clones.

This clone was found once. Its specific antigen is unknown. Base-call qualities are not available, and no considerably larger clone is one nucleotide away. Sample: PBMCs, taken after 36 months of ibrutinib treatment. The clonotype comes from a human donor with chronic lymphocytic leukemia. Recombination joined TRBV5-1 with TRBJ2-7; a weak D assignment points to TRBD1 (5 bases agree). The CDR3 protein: CASSLGPRDTYEQYF. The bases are TGCGCCAGCAGCTTGGGACCCAGGGATACCTACGAGCAGTACTTC.